The 21 T cell receptor beta chains reported below all come from one sample, sequenced in a study of blood T cells in healthy people across ages. Next came a second PCR, run for about 7 to 12 cycles, which used a sample-barcoded 5' primer along with a J-beta primer mix. TCRdb re-analysed the 5' RACE reads in MiXCR, keeping a single row per CDR3 protein. The profile shows approximately 940,000 distinct CDR3 sequences, 48% of them singletons. Sequences were obtained from blood. These receptors came from a man aged 25-40 years in good health.

V gene TRBV20-1 combines with J gene TRBJ2-1; D gene uncertain. The germline CDR1 and CDR2 sequences are DFQATT and SNEGSKA (reference sequence). The ends were cut back, 1 base at V and 7 bases at J, with 11 bases in the middle. The CDR3 has 13 residues. The CDR3 region has the DNA TGCAGTGCTAGAGTCCCACTGGCTAATGAGCAGTTCTTC. Translated: CSARVPLANEQFF.

This clonotype turned up a few times. CDR3 bases: TGTGCCAGCAGCTTATTTATACAGGCTGCCTACGAGCAGTACTTC. This translates into CASSLFIQAAYEQYF. The gene calls are TRBV7-2 and TRBJ2-7, with D perhaps matching TRBD1 (5 bases). Germline V gene lookup returns CDR1 SGHTA and CDR2 FQGNSA. V dropped 2 bases and J dropped 2 bases, with 13 bases sitting between them. This CDR3 comprises 15 residues.

The chain carries TRBV6-6 and TRBJ1-1; TRBD1 matches 11 bases. Germline V gene data show CDR1 as MNHNY and CDR2 as SVGAGI (reference sequence). J was trimmed by 1 base and V by 8 bases; bases with no gene match: 3. The CDR3 runs 14 residues. As DNA, the CDR3 is TGTGCCAGCGGGACAGGGGGTGCGAACACTGAAGCTTTCTTT. Its protein product is CASGTGGANTEAFF.

V is TRBV7-9 and J is TRBJ2-5, with a weak D call TRBD1 (6 bases). V lost 5 bases, J lost 11 bases, and 15 bases lay in between. Germline CDR1 SEHNR, CDR2 FQNEAQ (reference sequence). There are 12 residues in the CDR3. The DNA of the CDR3 is TGTGCCAGCAGCGAGGACAGCCTAGAGCAGTACTTC. Encoded protein: CASSEDSLEQYF.

This chain joins TRBV27 and TRBJ1-2; 8 bases are a match to TRBD1. Germline V lookup: CDR1 MNHEY, CDR2 SMNVEV (reference sequence). The CDR3 sequence is 14 residues long. J gave up 8 bases and V 5 bases, and 10 bases lay outside the gene matches. CDR3 coding DNA: TGTGCCAGCAGTCCGCGACAGGGGAGCGGCGGCTACACCTTC. Translated, it gives CASSPRQGSGGYTF.

The chain's CDR3 is CAISDTGGITDTQYF. The CDR3 region has the DNA TGTGCCATCAGTGACACGGGCGGAATCACAGATACGCAGTATTTT. The chain uses TRBV10-3 and TRBJ2-3; D gene ambiguous. V was shortened by 3 bases and J by 2 bases, with 12 bases between the two germline ends. The CDR3 covers 15 residues. Germline V gene lookup returns CDR1 ENHRY and CDR2 SYGVKD.

The chain recombines TRBV5-1 with TRBJ1-4; D is unclear. Looked up from germline, CDR1 is SGHRS and CDR2 is YFSETQ. The CDR3 loop spans 14 amino acids. With 1 base removed from V and 6 bases from J, the gap between germline ends came to 10 bases. The CDR3: CASSLSEGHEKLFF. CDR3 nucleotides: TGCGCCAGCAGCTTGAGCGAAGGCCATGAAAAACTGTTTTTT.

The chain carries TRBV20-1 and TRBJ2-6; D might be TRBD1 (6 bases). The CDR3 has 17 amino acids. V was pared by 0 bases and J by 0 bases, with 12 bases between. Germline V lookup: CDR1 DFQATT, CDR2 SNEGSKA (reference sequence). This chain's CDR3 is CSARDMRQDSGANVLTF. DNA of the CDR3: TGCAGTGCTAGAGATATGAGACAGGACTCTGGGGCCAACGTCCTGACTTTC.

This chain links TRBV7-9 with TRBJ1-4; D gene ambiguous. The CDR3 spans 13 residues. Trimming took off 5 bases at V and 7 bases at J, with 11 bases between the two ends. Germline CDR1 reads SEHNR; CDR2 reads FQNEAQ (reference sequence). CDR3 region: CASSPFASEKLFF. The CDR3, as DNA: TGTGCCAGCAGCCCCTTCGCGAGTGAAAAACTGTTTTTT.

This clonotype turned up a few times. This chain connects TRBV6-1 to TRBJ1-5, with 7 bases identical to TRBD1. From germline, CDR1 is MNHNS and CDR2 SASEGT. The CDR3 covers 15 residues. V was pared by 6 bases and J by 0 bases, with 5 bases of the junction left unmatched. This chain's CDR3 is CASSFDRDSNQPQHF. Written as DNA, the CDR3 is TGTGCCAGCAGCTTCGACAGGGATAGCAATCAGCCCCAGCATTTT.

Concerning this clonotype: At one end, the junction sequence differs from germline, possibly due to a read error. The rearrangement uses TRBV2 and TRBJ2-4, with D unclear. The assigned J gene may be wrong: the sequence end matches TRBJ2-5 better. The CDR3 contains 11 residues. CDR1 is SNHLY, CDR2 FYNNEI, per germline. CDR3 nucleotides: TGTGCCCGCAGTTCATCTGAGACCCAGTACTTC. It yields the protein CARSSSETQYF.

This clonotype was seen a few times. In DNA, the CDR3 is TGCGCCAACATCCAACGGGGGGAATCCTACGAGCAGTACTTC. Protein sequence: CANIQRGESYEQYF. The rearrangement uses TRBV5-1 and TRBJ2-7, with 7 bases aligning to TRBD2. The CDR3 extends over 14 amino acids. Losses at the gene ends were 9 bases for V and 1 base for J; bases not matched to a gene: 10. Germline V gives CDR1 SGHRS, CDR2 YFSETQ.

The chain combines TRBV4-2 with TRBJ2-7; TRBD1 agrees at 10 bases. The CDR3 loop spans 15 amino acids. Trimming cost V 4 bases and J 6 bases; bases outside gene matches: 9. CDR1 LGHNA and CDR2 YNFKEQ come from the germline V gene. The CDR3 loop is CASSPAGTGAPEQYF. The CDR3 DNA reads as TGTGCCAGCAGCCCCGCAGGGACAGGGGCTCCCGAGCAGTACTTC.

V gene TRBV6-5 combines with J gene TRBJ1-1, with D uncertain. CDR1 is MNHEY, CDR2 SVGAGI, per germline. The V gene lost 10 bases and the J gene lost 4 bases, with 16 bases spanning the gap. The CDR3 length is 13 residues. The CDR3 nucleotides are TGTGCCACCGGCCTCGGGCAGGCCACTGAAGCTTTCTTT. Amino acid sequence: CATGLGQATEAFF.

The CDR3 loop reads CAISESPGRANTEAFF. CDR3 DNA sequence: TGTGCCATCAGTGAGTCCCCGGGGAGGGCGAACACTGAAGCTTTCTTT. V gene TRBV10-3 combines with J gene TRBJ1-1, with D hard to call. V was shortened by 0 bases and J by 1 base, with 12 bases between the two germline ends. Germline V CDR1 and CDR2: ENHRY, SYGVKD. CDR3 size: 16 residues.

The chain has TRBV6-5 and TRBJ1-4; 8 positions match TRBD1. With V trimmed by 0 bases and J by 8 bases, 5 bases remained unmatched. Looked up from germline, CDR1 is MNHEY and CDR2 is SVGAGI. This CDR3 is 15 amino acids long. The CDR3 spells CASSYSSGGREKLFF. CDR3 sequence (DNA): TGTGCCAGCAGTTACTCGTCAGGGGGCAGAGAAAAACTGTTTTTT.

In DNA form, the CDR3 reads TGTGCCAGCAGCTTAGATAGAGCGGGGTGGTTCTTC. Its translation: CASSLDRAGWFF. The chain uses TRBV7-2 and TRBJ2-1; 7 nucleotides line up with TRBD2. This CDR3 has 12 amino acids. The germline CDR1 and CDR2 sequences are SGHTA and FQGNSA. The V segment lost 1 base and the J segment 15 bases; nucleotides outside the gene matches: 6.

This clonotype has only a few counts. The gene calls are TRBV5-1 and TRBJ2-7, with TRBD1 matching over 8 bases. The CDR3 runs 14 residues. Germline V gives CDR1 SGHRS, CDR2 YFSETQ. Trimming took 0 bases from V and 2 from J; bases not matched to a gene: 1. The CDR3 is CASSLEDRAYEQYF. CDR3 DNA: TGCGCCAGCAGCTTGGAGGACAGGGCCTACGAGCAGTACTTC.

This clonotype was seen only a few times. The V call is TRBV28, the J call TRBJ2-5; unclear D gene. V lost 8 bases, J lost 2 bases, and 15 bases lay in between. Germline values: CDR1 MDHEN, CDR2 SYDVKM. CDR3 length equals 14 residues. The CDR3 region is CASLTRRNQETQYF. The CDR3 DNA is TGTGCCAGCTTGACGCGACGGAATCAAGAGACCCAGTACTTC.

The V and J genes are TRBV7-9 and TRBJ1-1; D gene unclear. Germline V gene sequence: CDR1 SEHNR, CDR2 FQNEAQ (reference sequence). This CDR3 contains 13 residues. V lost 1 base and J 6 bases, leaving 9 bases between the germline ends. Here the CDR3 reads CASSLGGTPEAFF. CDR3 DNA sequence: TGTGCCAGCAGCTTAGGAGGAACCCCTGAAGCTTTCTTT.

The chain has TRBV20-1 and TRBJ2-7, with D maybe TRBD1 (5 bases). Trimming pared 6 bases from V and 4 bases from J, leaving 25 bases between. Germline V gene lookup returns CDR1 DFQATT and CDR2 SNEGSKA (reference sequence). There are 16 residues in the CDR3. The CDR3 DNA is TGCAGTGCCTCCGAATTGGCAGGGTGGAATCTGTACGAGCAGTACTTC. This encodes CSASELAGWNLYEQYF.